Following are 16 T cell receptor beta chains from one sample sequenced in a study of blood T cell repertoires in COVID-19. Here immunoSEQ multiplex PCR was the method, and the copy in TCRdb shows in-frame clones only, minus some. This sample yields 95,000 to 150,000 clones, of which around four fifths are seen a single time; 25% belongs to the top ten. Sequenced input: peripheral blood. Receptor source: a human donor in a cohort sampled during active COVID-19.

This clone showed up just once. The chain links TRBV11-2 to TRBJ1-2, with 9 positions matching TRBD1. This CDR3 is 18 amino acids long. CDR1 and CDR2 from the germline V gene are SGHAT and FQNNGV. After removal of 1 base from V and 0 bases from J, the junction contained 9 bases not matched to a gene. CDR3 coding DNA: TGTGCCAGCAGCTTAGTACGGACAGGGGAGGTGCCTAACTATGGCTACACCTTC. Residues: CASSLVRTGEVPNYGYTF.

The gene calls are TRBV2 and TRBJ2-5; D may be TRBD1 (6 bases). V lost 8 bases and J lost 1, with 17 bases in between. The CDR3 totals 15 residues. Germline CDR1 SNHLY, CDR2 FYNNEI. CDR3 coding DNA: TGTGCCAGCGCCACAGCGACAGGAACCCAAGAGACCCAGTACTTC. Encoded protein: CASATATGTQETQYF.

This clone was detected only a few times. The chain couples TRBV25-1 to TRBJ2-3, with a tentative D call TRBD2 (6 bases). CDR1 MGHDK and CDR2 SYGVNS come from the germline V gene. This CDR3 comprises 11 residues. V lost 7 bases, J lost 8 bases, and 10 bases lay in between. The CDR3 spells CASKVGGTQYF. CDR3 DNA: TGTGCCAGCAAAGTGGGGGGTACGCAGTATTTT. Using reference TRBV25-1 and TRBJ2-3 for the parts outside the CDR3, the full variable domain is EADIYQTPRYLVIGTGKKITLECSQTMGHDKMYWYQQDPGMELHLIHYSYGVNSTEKGDLSSESTVSRIRTEHFPLTLESARPSHTSQYLCASKVGGTQYFGPGTRLTVL.

This chain uses TRBV7-2 with TRBJ2-2; 7 positions match TRBD2. V gave up 5 bases and J gave up 3 bases; unmatched junction bases: 6. This CDR3 has 15 amino acids. The germline V gene encodes CDR1 SGHTA and CDR2 FQGNSA. CDR3 amino acids: CASSRTRRDTGELFF. CDR3 bases: TGTGCCAGCAGCAGGACTAGACGGGACACCGGGGAGCTGTTTTTT.

CDR3: CASSSLGLADTDTQYF. DNA for the CDR3: TGTGCCAGCAGTTCCCTAGGACTAGCGGACACAGATACGCAGTATTTT. The rearrangement links TRBV28 to TRBJ2-3; 10 bases map to TRBD2. CDR3 size: 16 residues. Trimming removed 4 bases from V and 2 bases from J; junction bases left unmatched: 6. CDR1 and CDR2 (germline): MDHEN, SYDVKM.

V usage is TRBV19 and J usage is TRBJ2-3; 12 nucleotides agree with TRBD2. The V gene's germline CDR1 is LNHDA and CDR2 SQIVND (reference sequence). The J segment lost 0 bases and the V segment lost 5 bases, leaving 3 bases of the junction unmatched. The CDR3 has 16 residues. CDR3 sequence reads: CASSVGLAGSTDTQYF. CDR3 nucleotides: TGTGCCAGTAGTGTGGGACTAGCGGGCAGCACAGATACGCAGTATTTT.

The chain is built from TRBV29-1 and TRBJ2-2; a possible D gene is TRBD2 (7 bases). This CDR3 contains 14 residues. With 4 bases removed from V and 5 bases from J, the gap between germline ends came to 14 bases. Germline V lookup: CDR1 SQVTM, CDR2 ANQGSEA. CDR3 region: CSVVKGGATGELFF. CDR3 bases: TGCAGCGTTGTTAAGGGGGGGGCGACCGGGGAGCTGTTTTTT.

The chain carries TRBV9 and TRBJ2-3; 9 positions match TRBD2. CDR3 size: 16 residues. Germline assignment: CDR1 SGDLS and CDR2 YYNGEE. Unmatched junction bases numbered 4, after V lost 0 bases and J lost 2 bases. The CDR3 loop is CASSVDLAGSTDTQYF. The DNA for the CDR3 is TGTGCCAGCAGCGTAGACCTAGCGGGGTCCACAGATACGCAGTATTTT.

V usage is TRBV3-1 (or the pseudogene TRBV3-2) and J usage is TRBJ1-2, with 9 bases lining up with TRBD1. The germline V gene has CDR1 LGHDT and CDR2 YNNKEL (reference sequence). The V gene end was trimmed by 8 bases and the J gene end by 0 bases; junction bases not matched to a gene: 7. CDR3 size: 15 residues. Here the CDR3 DNA reads TGTGCCAGCCGGGACAGGGCCGCCGCTAACTATGGCTACACCTTC. Residues: CASRDRAAANYGYTF.

The V and J genes are TRBV6-5 and TRBJ2-7; TRBD2 aligns across 7 bases. The length of the CDR3 is 15 residues. CDR1 and CDR2 (germline): MNHEY, SVGAGI. J was trimmed by 7 bases and V by 0 bases; bases with no gene match: 9. The CDR3 protein is CASSYSPGGPLEQYF. CDR3 bases: TGTGCCAGCAGTTACTCTCCGGGGGGTCCGCTGGAGCAGTACTTC.

The chain employs TRBV9 and TRBJ1-3; no definite D call. In germline, CDR1 is SGDLS, CDR2 YYNGEE. The CDR3 contains 15 residues. V lost 4 bases, J lost 2 bases, and 13 bases lay in between. The CDR3 DNA reads as TGTGCCAGCAGCACTCGACCCGGGGCTGGAAACACCATATATTTT. Translating gives CASSTRPGAGNTIYF.

In this sample, this clone turned up a few times. The sample holds other DNA sequences that translate to the same CDR3. J is TRBJ1-2 and V is TRBV27, with 10 nucleotides matching TRBD1. The CDR3 covers 15 residues. Germline V gene sequence: CDR1 MNHEY, CDR2 SMNVEV (reference sequence). The ends lost 3 bases at V and 4 bases at J; junction bases unmatched: 5. The CDR3 DNA sequence: TGTGCCAGCAGTTTCCGGGACAGGGGCCGCTATGGCTACACCTTC. It codes for CASSFRDRGRYGYTF.

CDR3 region: CASSPPANYGYTF. The CDR3 nucleotides read TGTGCCAGCAGTCCCCCCGCTAACTATGGCTACACCTTC. The rearrangement links TRBV7-9 to TRBJ1-2, with no clear D. The germline V and J ends were trimmed by 6 bases and 0 bases, with 8 bases remaining between them. Germline CDR1 reads SEHNR; CDR2 reads FQNEAQ (reference sequence). The CDR3 covers 13 residues.

The rearrangement joins TRBV30 to TRBJ2-4; 8 nucleotides agree with TRBD2. J lost 2 bases, V lost 1 base, and 7 bases had no gene match. Per the germline V gene, CDR1 is GTSNPN and CDR2 is SVGIG (reference sequence). CDR3 length: 16 residues. This CDR3 is CAWSGGLAGSKNIQYF. The CDR3 nucleotides are TGTGCCTGGAGTGGCGGGCTAGCGGGCTCCAAAAACATTCAGTACTTC.

This clone appeared a few times. The chain uses TRBV19 and TRBJ2-7; D gene ambiguous. Deletions cut 1 base from V and 0 bases from J, with 10 bases between. Looked up from germline, CDR1 is LNHDA and CDR2 is SQIVND (reference sequence). The CDR3 has 15 amino acids. CDR3 amino acids: CASSIAPVSSYEQYF. The CDR3 bases are TGTGCCAGTAGTATAGCACCGGTGAGCTCCTACGAGCAGTACTTC.

The gene calls are TRBV19 and TRBJ2-4; maybe TRBD1 (6 bases). V was cut by 7 bases and J by 3 bases, with 13 bases left in between. This CDR3 region has 14 residues. The germline CDR1 and CDR2 sequences are LNHDA and SQIVND (reference sequence). CDR3 amino acids: CASNQPGDKNIQYF. In DNA, the CDR3 is TGTGCCAGTAACCAGCCAGGGGACAAAAACATTCAGTACTTC.